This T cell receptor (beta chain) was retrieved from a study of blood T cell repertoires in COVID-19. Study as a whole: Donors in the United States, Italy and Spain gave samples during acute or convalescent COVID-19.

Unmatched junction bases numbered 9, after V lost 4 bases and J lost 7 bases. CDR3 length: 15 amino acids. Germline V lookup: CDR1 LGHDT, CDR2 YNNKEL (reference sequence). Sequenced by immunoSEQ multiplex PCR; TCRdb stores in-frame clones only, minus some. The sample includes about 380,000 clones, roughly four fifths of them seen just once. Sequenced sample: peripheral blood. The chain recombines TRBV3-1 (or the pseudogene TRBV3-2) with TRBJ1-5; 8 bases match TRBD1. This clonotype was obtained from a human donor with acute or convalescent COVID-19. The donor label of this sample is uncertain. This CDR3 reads CASSPDGQGRQPQHF. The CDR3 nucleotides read TGTGCCAGCAGCCCTGACGGACAGGGACGCCAGCCCCAGCATTTT.